The rows below give T cell receptor beta chains drawn from one sample of a study of beta chain features in type 1 diabetes. Sequencing was performed with immunoSEQ multiplex PCR; in TCRdb, only in-frame clones are kept and a portion is missing. The sample comprises 130,000 to 150,000 clones, about 12% of which are singletons, and around 1.4% rests with the top ten. The sequencing sample was made of central memory CD4+ T cells from blood. Every receptor here comes from a young man with type 1 diabetes. CDR3s include the opening cysteine and the closing phenylalanine or tryptophan. A D gene is named only where the DNA matches it firmly. Some rows have no size entry. The others give once, few or many, or a class for an expanded clone.

V,D,size,J,DNA,CDR3
TRBV28,NA,NA,TRBJ1-2,TGTGCCAGCAGTGGTGGTGGGGCGCCCGCTAACTATGGCTACACCTTC,CASSGGGAPANYGYTF
TRBV4-1,TRBD1,NA,TRBJ1-2,TGCGCCAGCAGCCCACCGGGACAGTCTAACTATGGCTACACCTTC,CASSPPGQSNYGYTF
TRBV10-2,NA,NA,TRBJ2-3,TGCGCCAGCAGTGAATCCAGTCGCACAGATACGCAGTATTTT,CASSESSRTDTQYF
TRBV27,TRBD1,many,TRBJ2-2,TGTGCCAGCAGACAGGGGGCGGGCGGGGAGCTGTTTTTT,CASRQGAGGELFF
TRBV7-2,NA,few,TRBJ2-7,TGTGCCAGCAGTCCGTCAGCCCGGCTCTCGGACGAGCAGTACTTC,CASSPSARLSDEQYF
TRBV5-4,TRBD2,NA,TRBJ2-3,TGTGCCAGCAGCACCAGACTAGCGGGAGACACAGATACGCAGTATTTT,CASSTRLAGDTDTQYF
TRBV12-5,NA,few,TRBJ1-1,TGTGCTAGTGGTTTGGGCGACGGCACCAACACTGAAGCTTTCTTT,CASGLGDGTNTEAFF
TRBV5-1,NA,NA,TRBJ2-5,TGCGCCAGCAGCCTTCAAGAGACCCAGTACTTC,CASSLQETQYF
TRBV7-2,TRBD1,NA,TRBJ2-7,TGTGCCAGCAGCTCCCAAACGACAGGGTCCAACGAGCAGTACTTC,CASSSQTTGSNEQYF
TRBV30,TRBD2,few,TRBJ2-5,TGTGCCTGGAGAAAGGGGACTAGTGGGGAGACCCAGTACTTC,CAWRKGTSGETQYF
TRBV10-3,NA,few,TRBJ2-3,TGTGCCATCAGTGAGTCGCAAAGCACAGATACGCAGTATTTT,CAISESQSTDTQYF
TRBV14,NA,few,TRBJ2-7,TGTGCCAGCAGCCAAGATGTCCGAGGTTGGCAGTACTTC,CASSQDVRGWQYF
TRBV6-5,NA,few,TRBJ1-2,TGTGCCAGCAGTTACAAACAAGGGTATGGCTACACCTTC,CASSYKQGYGYTF
TRBV30,TRBD1,few,TRBJ2-3,TGTGGGGGACAGAGGGCACGGAGCACAGATACGCAGTATTTT,CGGQRARSTDTQYF
TRBV9,TRBD2,few,TRBJ2-1,TGTGCCAGCAGCGTAGGAGATAGCGGGGGATCCCTGTTCTTC,CASSVGDSGGSLFF
TRBV6-5,NA,NA,TRBJ2-5,TGTGCCAGCAAAAGGGGCCAAGAGACCCAGTACTTC,CASKRGQETQYF
TRBV5-6,NA,few,TRBJ1-2,TGTGCCAGCAGCTTAAGGACAGCACAAGGGAGCTATGGCTACACCTTC,CASSLRTAQGSYGYTF
TRBV30,NA,few,TRBJ1-5,TGTGCCTGGAGTAAGGGGGGGGATCAGCCCCAGCATTTT,CAWSKGGDQPQHF
TRBV29-1,NA,NA,TRBJ1-1,TGCAGCGTTGGTGTCTCGGGGGAGTCGATGGGTACTGAAGCTTTCTTT,CSVGVSGESMGTEAFF
TRBV7-9,TRBD2,many,TRBJ2-3,TGTGCCAGCAGCTTAGTGCTAGCGGGGGGTGATACGCAGTATTTT,CASSLVLAGGDTQYF
TRBV6-5,NA,NA,TRBJ2-3,TGTGCCAGCAGTTACTCCCTCTGGGGGACAGATACGCAGTATTTT,CASSYSLWGTDTQYF
TRBV7-2,NA,few,TRBJ2-7,TGTGCCAGCAGTCGGAACCGACAAGACTACGAGCAGTACTTC,CASSRNRQDYEQYF
TRBV10-3,NA,NA,TRBJ1-1,TGTGCCATCAGTGTTGGGGGGGCCTTGAACACTGAAGCTTTCTTT,CAISVGGALNTEAFF
TRBV7-2,NA,few,TRBJ1-4,TGTGCCAGCAACCTGATGGGGGCAACTAATGAAAAACTGTTTTTT,CASNLMGATNEKLFF
TRBV18,TRBD1,NA,TRBJ1-1,TGTGCCAGCTCACCCCTAACAGGGGGCGGCACTGAAGCTTTCTTT,CASSPLTGGGTEAFF
TRBV30,NA,NA,TRBJ2-2,TGTGCCTGGACGGGGGACACCGGGGAGCTGTTTTTT,CAWTGDTGELFF
TRBV10-3,NA,few,TRBJ2-3,TGTGCCATCAGCAGGGGACCGACGAGGGTCACAGATACGCAGTATTTT,CAISRGPTRVTDTQYF
TRBV7-3,TRBD1,few,TRBJ2-7,TGTGCCAGCAGCCCTGGACAGGGGTCCCTCGAGCAGTACTTC,CASSPGQGSLEQYF
TRBV6-1,NA,few,TRBJ2-1,TGTGCCAGCAGTGTGGGGACTTCCCGGGCGGTCTTC,CASSVGTSRAVF
TRBV9,TRBD1,NA,TRBJ1-4,TGTGCCAGCAGCGGAACAGGGGCTTCTAATGAAAAACTGTTTTTT,CASSGTGASNEKLFF
TRBV30,NA,NA,TRBJ1-5,TGTGCCTGGAGTCTTGCGGTGGATCAGCCCCAGCATTTT,CAWSLAVDQPQHF
TRBV29-1,NA,NA,TRBJ1-5,TGCAGCGTTGGGGAGAGGGTGAATCAGCCCCAGCATTTT,CSVGERVNQPQHF
TRBV5-1,TRBD2,few,TRBJ2-5,TGCGCCAGCAGCTTACTAGCGGGGAAAGAGACCCAGTACTTC,CASSLLAGKETQYF
TRBV10-3,NA,few,TRBJ2-3,TGTGCCATCAGTGAGCCTGCCCAAGATACGCAGTATTTT,CAISEPAQDTQYF
TRBV11-2,TRBD2,few,TRBJ2-3,TGTGCCAGCACACTAGCGGGGAAGGATACGCAGTATTTT,CASTLAGKDTQYF
TRBV2,NA,medium-sized,TRBJ2-1,TGTGCCAGCATGAGGAGTGGGCCTAACAATGAGCAGTTCTTC,CASMRSGPNNEQFF
TRBV6-1,NA,NA,TRBJ1-2,TGTGCCAGCAGACAGGAATCAATTGGCTATGGCTACACCTTC,CASRQESIGYGYTF
TRBV9,NA,many,TRBJ2-1,TGTGCCAGCAGCGTAGATCAGGGAAGAGAGCAGTTCTTC,CASSVDQGREQFF
TRBV5-4,TRBD1,few,TRBJ1-1,TGTGCCAGCAGCTCCACAGGGGGCGGGAACACTGAAGCTTTCTTT,CASSSTGGGNTEAFF
TRBV19,NA,NA,TRBJ2-7,TGTGCCAGTAGTATCGAGGCCGGGGGCTGGCCCCTCTACGAGCAGTACTTC,CASSIEAGGWPLYEQYF
TRBV30,NA,NA,TRBJ2-7,TGTGCCGGAGAATCGACTAGGGCTAATTTAATCTCCTACGAGCAGTACTTC,CAGESTRANLISYEQYF
TRBV2,NA,many,TRBJ2-3,TGTGCCAGCAGGACGCAGGGCACAGATACGCAGTATTTT,CASRTQGTDTQYF
TRBV6-1,NA,few,TRBJ2-5,TGTGCCAGCAGTGGGGGAGACTTTCGGGAGACCCAGTACTTC,CASSGGDFRETQYF
TRBV28,TRBD1,NA,TRBJ1-1,TGTGCCAGCAGCCCTAGGGGACAGTCCCAGCGCCCTGAAGCTTTCTTT,CASSPRGQSQRPEAFF
TRBV7-6,TRBD2,few,TRBJ2-7,TGTGCCAGCAGCTCGGGAGGGACTAGCGGATACTACGAGCAGTACTTC,CASSSGGTSGYYEQYF
TRBV15,NA,few,TRBJ1-1,TGTGCCACCAGCAGAGAGGGGAGCGGCGCTGAAGCTTTCTTT,CATSREGSGAEAFF
TRBV5-4,NA,few,TRBJ2-2,TGTGCCAGCAGCTTGGCGTCTAGTTCGTCCGGGGAGCTGTTTTTT,CASSLASSSSGELFF
TRBV5-1,NA,NA,TRBJ1-2,TGCGCCAGCAGCCCCCAGGTAGATCCCGCGGAAGGCTACACCTTC,CASSPQVDPAEGYTF
TRBV6-5,NA,NA,TRBJ1-1,TGTGCCAGCGGCGGGGGAAGCCTGACCTTGGATGAAGCTTTCTTT,CASGGGSLTLDEAFF
TRBV14,TRBD2,many,TRBJ2-1,TGTGCCAGCAGAAAGGGAGGGTTGCCCTACAATGAGCAGTTCTTC,CASRKGGLPYNEQFF
TRBV7-7,NA,few,TRBJ2-7,TGTGTCTCCGAGGCTGGAACAAACAGGGACGAGCAGTACTTC,CVSEAGTNRDEQYF
TRBV5-1,NA,NA,TRBJ1-2,TGCGCCAGCAGCTGGGACGAGAGAGGCTACACCTTC,CASSWDERGYTF
TRBV7-6,NA,many,TRBJ2-4,TGTGCCAGCAGCTTAGAAGGACAGCCAATAGCCAAAAACATTCAGTACTTC,CASSLEGQPIAKNIQYF
TRBV29-1,NA,few,TRBJ1-3,TGCAGCGTCTACCGGAACTCTGGAAACACCATATATTTT,CSVYRNSGNTIYF
TRBV4-2,TRBD1,NA,TRBJ2-2,TGTGCCAGCAGCCAAGACGACAGGGCGAACACCGGGGAGCTGTTTTTT,CASSQDDRANTGELFF
TRBV5-4,NA,NA,TRBJ2-3,TGTGCCAGCAGCCTCACCGCTCTCTCAAGGGATACAGATACGCAGTATTTT,CASSLTALSRDTDTQYF
TRBV7-3,NA,many,TRBJ2-3,TGTGCCAGCAGCTCTAGCACAGATACGCAGTATTTT,CASSSSTDTQYF
TRBV19,TRBD1,few,TRBJ2-2,TGTGCCAGTAGTTCCACCGGGACAGCGAACACCGGGGAGCTGTTTTTT,CASSSTGTANTGELFF
TRBV19,TRBD2,few,TRBJ2-3,TGTGCCAGTAGTACCACTAGCGAGTGGAGGAATACGCAGTATTTT,CASSTTSEWRNTQYF
TRBV9,NA,many,TRBJ1-6,TGTGCCAGCAGCGTAACAGGGAGGGATTCACCCCTCCACTTT,CASSVTGRDSPLHF